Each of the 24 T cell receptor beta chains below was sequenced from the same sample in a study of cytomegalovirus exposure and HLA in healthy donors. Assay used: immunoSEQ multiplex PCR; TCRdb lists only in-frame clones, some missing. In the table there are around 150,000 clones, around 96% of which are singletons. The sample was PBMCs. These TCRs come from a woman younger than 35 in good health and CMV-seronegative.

The CDR3 loop is CASGLKWGMQGAVEQYF. In DNA form, the CDR3 reads TGTGCTAGTGGTTTGAAGTGGGGTATGCAGGGGGCGGTGGAGCAGTACTTC. This chain links TRBV12-5 with TRBJ2-7; 8 positions match TRBD1. Looked up from germline, CDR1 is LGHNT and CDR2 is FRNRAP. This CDR3 spans 17 amino acids. The junction had 16 bases not matched to a gene; V was cut back by 2 bases and J by 7 bases. Together with reference TRBV12-5 and TRBJ2-7, the CDR3 gives the full variable domain: DARVTQTPRHKVTEMGQEVTMRCQPILGHNTVFWYRQTMMQGLELLAYFRNRAPLDDSGMPKDRFSAEMPDATLATLKIQPSEPRDSAVYFCASGLKWGMQGAVEQYFGPGTRLTVT.

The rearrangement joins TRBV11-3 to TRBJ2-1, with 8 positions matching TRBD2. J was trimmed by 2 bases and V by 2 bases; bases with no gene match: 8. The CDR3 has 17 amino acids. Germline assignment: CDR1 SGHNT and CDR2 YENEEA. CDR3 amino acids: CASSLSGGGPTYNEQFF. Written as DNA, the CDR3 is TGTGCCAGCAGCTTATCGGGCGGGGGGCCCACCTACAATGAGCAGTTCTTC.

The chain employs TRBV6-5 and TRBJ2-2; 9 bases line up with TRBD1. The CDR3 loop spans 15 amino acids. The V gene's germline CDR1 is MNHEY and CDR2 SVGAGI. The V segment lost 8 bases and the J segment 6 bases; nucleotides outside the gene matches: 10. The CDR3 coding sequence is TGTGCCAGCGACCCGGGACAGGGCCCTTCCGGGGAGCTGTTTTTT. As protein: CASDPGQGPSGELFF.

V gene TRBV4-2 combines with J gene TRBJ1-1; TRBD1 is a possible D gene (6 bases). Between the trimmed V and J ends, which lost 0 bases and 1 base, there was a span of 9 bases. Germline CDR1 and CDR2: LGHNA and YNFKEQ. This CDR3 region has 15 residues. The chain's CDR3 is CASSQEGGGNTEAFF. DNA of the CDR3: TGTGCCAGCAGCCAAGAGGGAGGGGGGAACACTGAAGCTTTCTTT.

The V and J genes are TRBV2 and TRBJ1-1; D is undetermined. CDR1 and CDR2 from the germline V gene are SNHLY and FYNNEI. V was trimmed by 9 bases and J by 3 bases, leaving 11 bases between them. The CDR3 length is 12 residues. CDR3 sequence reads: CASPGVDTEAFF. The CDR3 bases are TGTGCCAGTCCCGGGGTTGACACTGAAGCTTTCTTT. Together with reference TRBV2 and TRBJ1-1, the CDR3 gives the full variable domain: EPEVTQTPSHQVTQMGQEVILRCVPISNHLYFYWYRQILGQKVEFLVSFYNNEISEKSEIFDDQFSVERPDGSNFTLKIRSTKLEDSAMYFCASPGVDTEAFFGQGTRLTVV.

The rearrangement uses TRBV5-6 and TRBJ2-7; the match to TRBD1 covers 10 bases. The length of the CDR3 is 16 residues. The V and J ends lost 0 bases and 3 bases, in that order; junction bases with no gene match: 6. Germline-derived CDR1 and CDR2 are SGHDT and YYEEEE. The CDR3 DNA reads TGTGCCAGCAGCTTGGCCGGGACAGGGGCGCACTACGAGCAGTACTTC. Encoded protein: CASSLAGTGAHYEQYF.

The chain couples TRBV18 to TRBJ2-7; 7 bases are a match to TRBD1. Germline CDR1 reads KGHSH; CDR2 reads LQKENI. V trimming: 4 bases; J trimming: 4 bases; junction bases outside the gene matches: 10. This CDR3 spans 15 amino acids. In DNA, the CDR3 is TGTGCCAGCTCACGTGGACAGGCCCCGACGTACGAGCAGTACTTC. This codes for CASSRGQAPTYEQYF.

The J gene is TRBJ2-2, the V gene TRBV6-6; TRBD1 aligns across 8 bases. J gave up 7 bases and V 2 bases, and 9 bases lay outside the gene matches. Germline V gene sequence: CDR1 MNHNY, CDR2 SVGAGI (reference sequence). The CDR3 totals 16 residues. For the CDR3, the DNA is TGTGCCAGCAGTTACGATCAGGGGGCGCGGATCGGGGAGCTGTTTTTT. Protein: CASSYDQGARIGELFF.

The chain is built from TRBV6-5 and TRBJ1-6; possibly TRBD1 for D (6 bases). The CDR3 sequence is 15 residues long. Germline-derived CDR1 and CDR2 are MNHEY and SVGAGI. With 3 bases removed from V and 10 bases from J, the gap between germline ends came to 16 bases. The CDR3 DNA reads TGTGCCAGCAGTTATAAGGGCAGGGGCAGATCACCCCTCCACTTT. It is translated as CASSYKGRGRSPLHF.

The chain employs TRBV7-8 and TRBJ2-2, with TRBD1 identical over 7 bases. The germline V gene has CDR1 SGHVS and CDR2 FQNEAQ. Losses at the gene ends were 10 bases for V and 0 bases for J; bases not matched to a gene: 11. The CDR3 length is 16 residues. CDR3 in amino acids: CATVDRRFANTGELFF. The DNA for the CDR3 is TGTGCCACCGTGGACAGGCGGTTCGCGAACACCGGGGAGCTGTTTTTT.

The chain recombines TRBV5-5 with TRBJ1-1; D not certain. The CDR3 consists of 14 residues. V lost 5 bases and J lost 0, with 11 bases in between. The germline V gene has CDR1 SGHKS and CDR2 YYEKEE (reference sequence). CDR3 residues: CASSPRGMNTEAFF. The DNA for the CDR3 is TGTGCCAGCAGTCCCCGCGGTATGAACACTGAAGCTTTCTTT. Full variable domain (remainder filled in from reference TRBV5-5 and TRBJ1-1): DAGVTQSPTHLIKTRGQQVTLRCSPISGHKSVSWYQQVLGQGPQFIFQYYEKEERGRGNFPDRFSARQFPNYSSELNVNALLLGDSALYLCASSPRGMNTEAFFGQGTRLTVV.

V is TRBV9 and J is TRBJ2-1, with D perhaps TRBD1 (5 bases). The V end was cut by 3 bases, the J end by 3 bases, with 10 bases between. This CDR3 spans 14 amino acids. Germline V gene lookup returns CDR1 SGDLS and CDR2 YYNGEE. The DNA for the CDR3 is TGTGCCAGCAGCGCAAGACAGCGCTACAATGAGCAGTTCTTC. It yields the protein CASSARQRYNEQFF.

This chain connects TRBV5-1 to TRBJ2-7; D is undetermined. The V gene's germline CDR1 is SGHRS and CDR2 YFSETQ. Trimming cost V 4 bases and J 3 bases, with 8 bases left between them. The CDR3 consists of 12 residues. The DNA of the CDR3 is TGCGCCAGCAGCGCCAACAACTACGAGCAGTACTTC. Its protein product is CASSANNYEQYF.

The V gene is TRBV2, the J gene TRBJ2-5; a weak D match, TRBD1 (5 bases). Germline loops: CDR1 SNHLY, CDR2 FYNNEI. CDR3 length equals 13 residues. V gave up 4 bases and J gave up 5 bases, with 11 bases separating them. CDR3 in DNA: TGTGCCAGCAGTGCGCAGGGAAAGGAGACCCAGTACTTC. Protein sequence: CASSAQGKETQYF.

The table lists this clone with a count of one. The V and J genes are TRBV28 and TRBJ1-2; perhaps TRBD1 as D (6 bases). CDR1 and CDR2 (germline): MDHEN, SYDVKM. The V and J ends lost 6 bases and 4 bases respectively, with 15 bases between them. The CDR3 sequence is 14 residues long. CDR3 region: CASRGARKGYGYTF. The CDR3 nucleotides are TGTGCCAGCAGGGGGGCCAGGAAAGGCTATGGCTACACCTTC.

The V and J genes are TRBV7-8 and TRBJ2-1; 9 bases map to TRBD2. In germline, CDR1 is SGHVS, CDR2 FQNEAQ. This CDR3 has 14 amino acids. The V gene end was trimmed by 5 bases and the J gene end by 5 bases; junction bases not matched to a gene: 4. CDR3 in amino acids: CASSPSGTDNEQFF. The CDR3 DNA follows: TGTGCCAGCAGCCCTAGCGGGACAGACAATGAGCAGTTCTTC.

CDR3 amino acids: CASSLQGYTEAFF. As DNA, the CDR3 is TGTGCCAGCAGCCTTCAGGGATACACTGAAGCTTTCTTT. The chain links TRBV14 to TRBJ1-1, with D perhaps TRBD1 (5 bases). Trimming shortened V by 4 bases and J by 3 bases, and 9 bases separated the two germline ends. The CDR3 extends over 13 amino acids. Germline loops: CDR1 SGHDN, CDR2 FVKESK.

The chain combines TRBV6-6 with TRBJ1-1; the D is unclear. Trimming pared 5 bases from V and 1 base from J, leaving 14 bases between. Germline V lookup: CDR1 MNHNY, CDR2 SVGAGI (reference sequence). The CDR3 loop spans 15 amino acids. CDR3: CASSTAGRPNTEAFF. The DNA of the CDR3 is TGTGCCAGCAGTACCGCGGGGAGGCCGAACACTGAAGCTTTCTTT.

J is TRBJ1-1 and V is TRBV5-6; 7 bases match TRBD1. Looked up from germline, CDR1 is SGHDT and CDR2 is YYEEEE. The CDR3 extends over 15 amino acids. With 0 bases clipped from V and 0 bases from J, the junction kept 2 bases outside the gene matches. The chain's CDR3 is CASSLGTGMNTEAFF. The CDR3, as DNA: TGTGCCAGCAGCTTGGGGACAGGCATGAACACTGAAGCTTTCTTT.

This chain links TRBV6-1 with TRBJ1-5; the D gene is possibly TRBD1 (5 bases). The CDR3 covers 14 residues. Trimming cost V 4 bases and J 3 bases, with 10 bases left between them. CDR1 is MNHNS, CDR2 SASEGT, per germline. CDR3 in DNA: TGTGCCAGCAGTGCAACAGGTTACAATCAGCCCCAGCATTTT. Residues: CASSATGYNQPQHF.

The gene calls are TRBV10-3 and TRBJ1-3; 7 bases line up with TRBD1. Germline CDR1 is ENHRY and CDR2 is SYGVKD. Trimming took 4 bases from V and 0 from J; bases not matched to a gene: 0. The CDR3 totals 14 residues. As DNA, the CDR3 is TGTGCCATCAGTGCAGGGGGCTCTGGAAACACCATATATTTT. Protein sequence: CAISAGGSGNTIYF.

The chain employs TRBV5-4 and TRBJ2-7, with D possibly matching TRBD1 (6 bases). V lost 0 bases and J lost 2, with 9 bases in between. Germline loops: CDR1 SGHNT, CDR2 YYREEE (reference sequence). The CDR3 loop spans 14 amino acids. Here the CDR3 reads CASSLGDIAYEQYF. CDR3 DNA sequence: TGTGCCAGCAGCTTGGGGGACATAGCCTACGAGCAGTACTTC.

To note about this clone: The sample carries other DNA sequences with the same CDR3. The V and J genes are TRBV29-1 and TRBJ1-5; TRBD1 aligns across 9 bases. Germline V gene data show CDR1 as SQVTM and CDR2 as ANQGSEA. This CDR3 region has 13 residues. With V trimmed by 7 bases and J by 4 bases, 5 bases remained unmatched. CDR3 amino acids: CSAGTGRNQPQHF. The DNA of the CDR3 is TGCAGCGCCGGGACAGGGAGGAATCAGCCCCAGCATTTT. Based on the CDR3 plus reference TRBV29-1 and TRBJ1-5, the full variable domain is SAVISQKPSRDICQRGTSLTIQCQVDSQVTMMFWYRQQPGQSLTLIATANQGSEATYESGFVIDKFPISRPNLTFSTLTVSNMSPEDSSIYLCSAGTGRNQPQHFGDGTRLSIL.

CDR3 loop: CASSRLQGADGYTF. The CDR3 DNA follows: TGCGCCAGCAGCCGCCTACAGGGGGCGGATGGCTACACCTTC. This sequence joins TRBV4-3 and TRBJ1-2; TRBD1 matches at 9 bases. With 4 bases clipped from V and 6 bases from J, the junction kept 6 bases outside the gene matches. The CDR3 contains 14 residues. Germline V gene sequence: CDR1 LGHNA, CDR2 YSLEER.